This TCR beta chain was identified in a study of T-cell memory formation after mild COVID-19 (dated by TCRdb to the early 2020s). With respect to the entire study: TCR sequence clusters from the two donors were largely donor specific. The cohort was made up of two young adult volunteers, one female and one male, who were previously healthy. In a couple of donors, T-cell clones that expanded and contracted after mild COVID-19 were tracked by sequencing TCRalpha and TCRbeta repertoires over time.

The reads were generated on an Illumina NovaSeq 6000. TCRalpha and TCRbeta cDNA libraries were constructed by 5'RACE with constant-segment primers, with sample barcodes and unique molecular identifiers being introduced. RNA was extracted from every sample with Trizol reagent. Libraries were amplified in two PCR steps, with a second sample barcode and Illumina TruSeq adapters added in the second step. Sequencing of libraries was performed on an Illumina NovaSeq with 2 x 150 bp paired-end reads. Turning to the authors' computational methods: Demultiplexing of reads and collapsing into UMI-guided consensus sequences were performed with migec v1.2.7. Using mixcr v2.1.11, the UMI consensuses were aligned to TRA and TRB V and J templates and assembled into clonotypes. A clonotype was counted as expanded or contracted only if both edgeR and NoisET called the change significant, with noise models trained on biological replicates. For edgeR calls, the thresholds were a false discovery rate-adjusted p below 0.01 and a log2 fold-change of 1. As an exploratory analysis of dynamics, max-normalized trajectories of the 1000 most abundant clonotypes were examined with PCA combined with hierarchical clustering. Each responding clone was given a CD4 or CD8 phenotype based on the CD4+ and CD8+ repertoires, which had been sequenced separately. TCRdb itself trimmed the public reads at Q25 with fastp, ran MiXCR and retained productive beta chains. Every entry covers one CDR3 protein and lists the most common genes and DNA from its rows. The V and J calls here are based on TCRdb, not the publication. The table for this sample lists approximately 150,000 distinct CDR3 sequences; under 7% of them were counted only once. Approximately 2.1% of the sample goes to the ten largest clones.

This clonotype was counted many times. There is no known antigen for this receptor. Per-base quality was not reported, and no clone a single base away is much larger than it. Inclusive of the bounding cysteine and phenylalanine, the CDR3 is 15 residues long. Left in the record is the CDR3 DNA by itself, 45 bases read in frame from the first base. Relative to germline, V is missing 2 bases and J is missing 5 bases, with 3 bases of the junction outside any gene match. Looking up the germline V gene yields CDR1 SNHLY and CDR2 FYNNEI. Ficoll-Paque density gradient centrifugation was the method used to isolate PBMCs. What the work shows at the level of the full study, not this receptor alone: Contracting CD4+ clones were found mainly in CM and EM memory subsets, while CD8+ clones were enriched in EMRA. Some responding clones were detected in pre-infection memory, which suggested that pre-existing cross-reactive memory T cells had joined the SARS-CoV-2 response. From day 15 to 85, contracting clones showed balanced CD4/CD8 phenotypes, whereas a second wave of clones that expanded from day 15 to 37 leaned towards CD4+. SARS-CoV-2 specificity of the second-wave clones peaking on day 37 was not confirmed. Only two mild cases were covered by the study, and larger cohorts that include severe cases with pre-infection samples were considered necessary.

Sequenced sample: PBMCs or a T cell subset sorted from them (not recorded which). The receptor's source is an adult woman who had mild COVID-19 (a few samples of this study predate the infection). The sample titles of this study are shuffled in the database, so cell type and time point are left out; the donor was told from shared clones. Here the chain combines TRBV2 and TRBJ2-1, with TRBD2 identical over 10 junction bases. The CDR3 reads as follows: CASSETLAGNNEQFF. The DNA reads as follows: TGTGCCAGCAGTGAAACACTAGCGGGAAACAATGAGCAGTTCTTC.